This TCR beta chain came from a study of OX40 agonist ivuxolimab in advanced cancers. At the level of the study: Patients were treated with intravenous ivuxolimab, dosed at 0.01 to 10 mg/kg and infused every 2 weeks.

Germline V CDR1 and CDR2: MDHEN, SYDVKM. CDR3 length equals 13 residues. The V end was cut by 7 bases, the J end by 5 bases, with 11 bases between. Profiled with immunoSEQ multiplex PCR; TCRdb holds only in-frame clones, not every one. This sample yields 130,000 or so clones, of which around nine tenths are seen a single time; 1.1% belongs to the top ten. The sequenced sample was CD4+ or CD8+ T cells sorted from blood, obtained in a trial of the OX40 agonist ivuxolimab. This receptor was obtained from an adult with an advanced solid tumor such as melanoma, head and neck, liver or kidney cancer. V is TRBV28 and J is TRBJ1-4, with D tentatively TRBD1 (5 bases). CDR3 sequence reads: CASTGGGNEKLFF. The CDR3 region has the DNA TGTGCCAGCACGGGGGGGGGAAATGAAAAACTGTTTTTT.